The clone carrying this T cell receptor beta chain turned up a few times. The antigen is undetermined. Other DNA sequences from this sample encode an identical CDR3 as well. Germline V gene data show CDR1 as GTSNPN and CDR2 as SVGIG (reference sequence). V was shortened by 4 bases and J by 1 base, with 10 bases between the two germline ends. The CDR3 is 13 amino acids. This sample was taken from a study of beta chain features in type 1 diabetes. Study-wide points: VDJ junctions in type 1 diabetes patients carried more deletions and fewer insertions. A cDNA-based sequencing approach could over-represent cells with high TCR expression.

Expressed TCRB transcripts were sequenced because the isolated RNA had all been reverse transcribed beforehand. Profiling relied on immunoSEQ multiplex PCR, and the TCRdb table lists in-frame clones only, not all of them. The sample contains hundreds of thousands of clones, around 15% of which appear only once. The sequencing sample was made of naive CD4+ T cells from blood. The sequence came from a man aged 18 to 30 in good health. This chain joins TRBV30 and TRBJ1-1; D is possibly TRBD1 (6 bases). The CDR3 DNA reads TGTGCCTGGAAGGAACAGGGGAACACTGAAGCTTTCTTT. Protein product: CAWKEQGNTEAFF.